This TCR beta chain stems from a study of blood T cell repertoires in COVID-19. Study at large: Samples taken during acute and convalescent COVID-19 were collected in the United States, Italy and Spain. Sample material is recorded as cDNA or gDNA derived from T cells, B-cell-depleted T cells, or PBMCs.

Original processing methods: Nucleated cell counts were estimated from reference gene primer amplification. TCRdb keeps only in-frame clones here, not all; method: immunoSEQ multiplex PCR. That table gives V, J and clone size, and the DNA gave D and trimming. The data show under 300,000 clones, 83% seen once. Germline lookup yields CDR1 MDHEN and CDR2 SYDVKM. Trimming at V came to 3 bases and at J to 3 bases, leaving 11 bases not matched to a gene. This CDR3 is built from 19 residues. The chain recombines TRBV28 with TRBJ2-1, with 13 positions matching TRBD2. Sequenced input: peripheral blood. This clonotype was sampled from a woman between 45 and 60 years old who had recovered from COVID-19. This CDR3 reads CASSFPGTSGTLVYNEQFF. In DNA form, the CDR3 reads TGTGCCAGCAGTTTTCCGGGGACTAGCGGGACCCTCGTCTACAATGAGCAGTTCTTC.